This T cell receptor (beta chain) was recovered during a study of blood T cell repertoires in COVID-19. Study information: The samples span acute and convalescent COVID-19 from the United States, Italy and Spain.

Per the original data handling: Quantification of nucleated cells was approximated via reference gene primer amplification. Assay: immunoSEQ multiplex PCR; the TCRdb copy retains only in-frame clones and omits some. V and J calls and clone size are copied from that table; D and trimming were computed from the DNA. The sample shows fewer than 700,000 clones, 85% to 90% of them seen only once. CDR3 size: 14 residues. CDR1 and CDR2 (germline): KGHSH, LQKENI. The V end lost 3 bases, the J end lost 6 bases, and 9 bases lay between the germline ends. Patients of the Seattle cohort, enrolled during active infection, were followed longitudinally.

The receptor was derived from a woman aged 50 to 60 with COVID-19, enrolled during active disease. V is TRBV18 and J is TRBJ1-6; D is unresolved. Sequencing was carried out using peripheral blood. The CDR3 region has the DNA TGTGCCAGCTCACCGTCGGGGTCTAATTCACCCCTCCACTTT. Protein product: CASSPSGSNSPLHF.